This T cell receptor (beta chain) was recovered during a study of T cell repertoires in cytomegalovirus infection. Study results and limitations: HLA-C-restricted TCR beta clonotypes specific for CMV led the ex vivo response.

This clonotype was observed a few times. Antigen specificity is unknown. A single record per CDR3 protein comes from TCRdb applying MiXCR to the reads. The sample contains 600,000 to 800,000 distinct CDR3 sequences, roughly 26% of which appear only once. Germline V gives CDR1 MNHEY, CDR2 SVGEGT. This CDR3 is 14 amino acids long. V was trimmed by 4 bases and J by 0 bases, leaving 9 bases between them. The chain employs TRBV6-2 or TRBV6-3 and TRBJ1-1; unclear D gene. The sequenced material came from CD8+ T cells from PBMCs. This TCR derives from a human donor in good health (CMV status not recorded). Some clones in this sample may be carry-over from other donors' samples. The CDR3 region is CASSWHTMNTEAFF. CDR3 DNA sequence: TGTGCCAGCAGTTGGCACACCATGAACACTGAAGCTTTCTTT.